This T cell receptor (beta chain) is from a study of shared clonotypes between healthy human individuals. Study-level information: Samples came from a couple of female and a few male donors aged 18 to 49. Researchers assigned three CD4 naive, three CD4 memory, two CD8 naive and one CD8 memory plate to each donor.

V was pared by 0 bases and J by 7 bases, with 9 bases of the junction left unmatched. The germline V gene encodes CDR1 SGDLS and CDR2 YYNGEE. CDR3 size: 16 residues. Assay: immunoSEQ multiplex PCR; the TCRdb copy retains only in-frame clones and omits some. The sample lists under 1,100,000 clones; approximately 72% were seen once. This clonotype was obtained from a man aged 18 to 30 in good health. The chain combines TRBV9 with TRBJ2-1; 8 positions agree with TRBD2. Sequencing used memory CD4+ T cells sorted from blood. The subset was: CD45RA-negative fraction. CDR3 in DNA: TGTGCCAGCAGCGTAGTTCCCGGGGGGGCTATGAATGAGCAGTTCTTC. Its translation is CASSVVPGGAMNEQFF.